A selection of T cell receptor beta chains follows, all from one sample in a study of cytomegalovirus exposure and HLA in healthy donors. Here immunoSEQ multiplex PCR was the method, and the copy in TCRdb shows in-frame clones only, minus some. Recorded for this sample: roughly 220,000 clones. Sequenced sample: PBMCs. Receptors were obtained from a girl aged 2 to 9 in good health and CMV-seropositive. Both conserved end residues are part of each CDR3. D genes are given only for firm matches.

V,D,J,CDR3,DNA
TRBV11-1,NA,TRBJ2-1,CASSLELSRRAGRYNEQFF,TGTGCCAGCAGCTTAGAACTGTCGAGGCGGGCGGGACGATACAATGAGCAGTTCTTC
TRBV30,TRBD1,TRBJ2-7,CAWSIGGADEQYF,TGTGCCTGGAGTATAGGGGGCGCGGACGAGCAGTACTTC
TRBV7-9,NA,TRBJ2-3,CASSEADTQYF,TGTGCCAGCAGCGAGGCAGATACGCAGTATTTT
TRBV6-6,TRBD2,TRBJ2-7,CASRGLATEQYF,TGTGCCAGCAGGGGACTAGCAACCGAGCAGTACTTC
TRBV5-1,NA,TRBJ1-3,CASSLDNSGNTIYF,TGCGCCAGCAGCTTGGACAACTCTGGAAACACCATATATTTT
TRBV19,NA,TRBJ2-6,CASNQGGSGANVLTF,TGTGCCAGTAACCAGGGCGGCTCTGGGGCCAACGTCCTGACTTTC
TRBV13,TRBD1,TRBJ2-7,CASSSGDRGSYEQYF,TGTGCCAGCAGCTCCGGGGACAGGGGATCCTACGAGCAGTACTTC
TRBV6-5,NA,TRBJ1-3,CASSYSEGLNTIYF,TGTGCCAGCAGTTACTCGGAGGGTCTAAACACCATATATTTT
TRBV10-1,NA,TRBJ2-7,CASRTVYEQYF,TGCGCCAGCCGGACAGTCTACGAGCAGTACTTC
TRBV7-9,NA,TRBJ2-6,CASSFSSPSGANVLTF,TGTGCCAGCAGCTTTAGCTCCCCCTCTGGGGCCAACGTCCTGACTTTC
TRBV7-3,NA,TRBJ2-2,CASSLTLGESGELFF,TGTGCCAGCAGCTTAACTCTTGGGGAGTCCGGGGAGCTGTTTTTT
TRBV15,NA,TRBJ2-7,CATSRDGVWSADYEQYF,TGTGCCACCAGCAGAGATGGAGTGTGGTCTGCCGACTACGAGCAGTACTTC
TRBV10-3,TRBD2,TRBJ2-7,CAISGGGRSYEQYF,TGTGCCATCAGTGGGGGGGGACGTTCCTACGAGCAGTACTTC
TRBV28,NA,TRBJ2-3,CASSQAADTQYF,TGTGCCAGCAGTCAAGCGGCAGATACGCAGTATTTT
TRBV10-3,TRBD1,TRBJ1-2,CAILPRDSGLGGYTF,TGTGCCATACTACCAAGGGACAGCGGACTTGGTGGCTACACCTTC
TRBV4-1,NA,TRBJ2-5,CASSPSGLETQYF,TGCGCCAGCAGCCCCTCGGGGTTGGAGACCCAGTACTTC
TRBV11-2,NA,TRBJ1-1,CASSFVGVRDTEAFF,TGTGCCAGCAGTTTCGTCGGGGTAAGGGACACTGAAGCTTTCTTT
TRBV5-6,TRBD1,TRBJ2-7,CASSLGQGLREQYF,TGTGCCAGCAGCTTGGGACAGGGATTGCGCGAGCAGTACTTC
TRBV5-1,TRBD2,TRBJ2-1,CASSWGTGTIKDEQFF,TGCGCCAGCAGCTGGGGGACCGGGACTATAAAGGATGAGCAGTTCTTC
TRBV19,NA,TRBJ1-1,CASRTEMNTEAFF,TGTGCCAGTAGGACAGAAATGAACACTGAAGCTTTCTTT
TRBV11-2,NA,TRBJ1-6,CASSLVFQGSYNSPLHF,TGTGCCAGCAGCTTAGTCTTCCAGGGCTCCTATAATTCACCCCTCCACTTT
TRBV28,NA,TRBJ2-3,CASSSVNTQYF,TGTGCCAGCAGTTCAGTTAATACGCAGTATTTT
TRBV11-2,TRBD2,TRBJ2-7,CASSFWLAGEYEQYF,TGTGCCAGCAGCTTCTGGCTAGCGGGAGAGTACGAGCAGTACTTC
TRBV10-3,TRBD1,TRBJ1-5,CAISGDKPGQYRNQPQHF,TGTGCCATCAGTGGCGACAAACCGGGACAGTACCGCAATCAGCCCCAGCATTTT
TRBV28,NA,TRBJ1-5,CASSLGAVYQPQHF,TGTGCCAGCAGCTTGGGGGCGGTGTATCAGCCCCAGCATTTT
TRBV27,NA,TRBJ2-1,CASRTQGVYNEQFF,TGTGCCAGCAGAACACAGGGAGTTTACAATGAGCAGTTCTTC
TRBV9,TRBD2,TRBJ2-7,CASARLAEAYEQYF,TGTGCCAGCGCGAGACTAGCGGAAGCCTACGAGCAGTACTTC
TRBV5-8,NA,TRBJ2-7,CASSLDPGTYEQYF,TGTGCCAGCAGCTTGGATCCGGGGACCTACGAGCAGTACTTC
TRBV14,NA,TRBJ2-3,CASSQGGIWTLFSTDTQYF,TGTGCCAGCAGCCAAGGAGGTATATGGACACTCTTCTCCACAGATACGCAGTATTTT
TRBV19,TRBD1,TRBJ2-1,CASSLPGQGNSGQFF,TGTGCCAGTAGTTTACCGGGACAGGGGAATTCGGGACAGTTCTTC
TRBV18,NA,TRBJ2-7,CASSPPLPITSRVTYEQYF,TGTGCCAGCTCACCACCCTTGCCCATTACCTCCAGGGTCACCTACGAGCAGTACTTC
TRBV11-2,TRBD1,TRBJ1-4,CASSPQRGTGGEGAEKLFF,TGTGCCAGCAGCCCACAAAGAGGGACAGGGGGCGAGGGAGCCGAAAAACTGTTTTTT
TRBV28,NA,TRBJ1-4,CASSPGYTNEKLFF,TGTGCCAGCAGTCCAGGGTACACTAATGAAAAACTGTTTTTT
TRBV5-1,NA,TRBJ2-3,CASSLDGWQGDYTQYF,TGCGCCAGCAGCTTGGACGGTTGGCAGGGGGACTATACGCAGTATTTT
TRBV7-2,TRBD1,TRBJ2-1,CASSLAQATGISNEQFF,TGTGCCAGCAGCTTAGCGCAGGCGACAGGGATTAGCAATGAGCAGTTCTTC
TRBV2,NA,TRBJ1-3,CASRGTSGNTIYF,TGTGCCAGCAGAGGGACTTCTGGAAACACCATATATTTT
TRBV7-9,NA,TRBJ1-3,CASSSGGSGNTIYF,TGTGCCAGCAGCTCCGGGGGCTCTGGAAACACCATATATTTT
TRBV29-1,NA,TRBJ1-2,CSVARVRANYGYTF,TGCAGCGTTGCGAGAGTCCGAGCTAACTATGGCTACACCTTC
TRBV10-1,NA,TRBJ1-1,CASSESASVEAFF,TGCGCCAGCAGTGAATCAGCGTCGGTTGAAGCTTTCTTT
TRBV18,NA,TRBJ2-1,CASSPRGGGPGEQFF,TGTGCCAGCTCACCAAGGGGGGGAGGGCCTGGTGAGCAGTTCTTC